The T cell receptor (beta chain) under discussion was sequenced for a study of beta chain features in type 1 diabetes. Study context: The samples had roughly 100,000,000 sorted cells examined in all.

V was shortened by 5 bases and J by 4 bases, with 11 bases between the two germline ends. Germline assignment: CDR1 LNHDA and CDR2 SQIVND (reference sequence). This CDR3 has 13 residues. One heparinised draw, averaging roughly 0.12 L, was taken per donor. Via CD45RO/CCR7/CD25/CD127/CD95/CD27, cells of the CD4+ naive, central memory, regulatory and stem cell-like memory subsets were sorted. Sequencing targeted expressed TCRB transcripts, as all isolated RNA had been reverse transcribed. Assay used: immunoSEQ multiplex PCR; TCRdb lists only in-frame clones, some missing. The data hold roughly 380,000 clones, with around 20% observed a single time.

The sample was naive CD4+ T cells from blood. The source of this sequence is a woman aged 18-29 years in good health. This chain uses TRBV19 with TRBJ1-2; D is undetermined. The CDR3: CASSEDGLYGYTF. Here the CDR3 DNA reads TGTGCCAGTAGTGAGGACGGACTCTATGGCTACACCTTC.